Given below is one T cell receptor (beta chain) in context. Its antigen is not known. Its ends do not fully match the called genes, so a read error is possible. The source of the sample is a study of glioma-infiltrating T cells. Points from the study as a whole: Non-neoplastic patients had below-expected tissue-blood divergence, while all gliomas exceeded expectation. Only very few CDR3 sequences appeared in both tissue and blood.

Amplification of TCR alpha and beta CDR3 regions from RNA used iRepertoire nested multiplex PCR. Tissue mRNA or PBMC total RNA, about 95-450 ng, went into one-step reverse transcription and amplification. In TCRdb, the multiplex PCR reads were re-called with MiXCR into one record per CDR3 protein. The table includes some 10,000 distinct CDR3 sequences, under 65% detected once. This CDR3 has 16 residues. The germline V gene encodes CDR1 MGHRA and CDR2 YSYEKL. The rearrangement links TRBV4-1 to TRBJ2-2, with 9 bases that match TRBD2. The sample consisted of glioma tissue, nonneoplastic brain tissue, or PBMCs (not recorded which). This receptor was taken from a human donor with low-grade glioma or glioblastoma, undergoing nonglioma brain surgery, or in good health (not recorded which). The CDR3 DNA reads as TGTGCCAGCAGCCAATTTAGCGGGAGCTATTACGGGGAGCTGTTTTTT. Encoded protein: CASSQFSGSYYGELFF.